The clone carrying this T cell receptor beta chain was seen only a few times. What it recognizes is unknown. These data belong to a study of CD8 T cells in ankylosing spondylitis. General study points: Reportedly, significant enrichment of disease-linked clones occurred in matched ankylosing spondylitis synovial fluid. Certain motif variants had earlier appeared in reactive arthritis synovial fluid and blood.

Preparation of TCR beta libraries was done by quantitative 5'-RACE with molecular barcodes. Each CDR3 protein gets one entry after TCRdb re-called the 5' RACE reads with MiXCR. This table has 250,000 to 350,000 distinct CDR3 sequences, 20% to 25% appearing once. Germline-derived CDR1 and CDR2 are SGHTA and FQGTGA. CDR3 length: 14 residues. V gave up 5 bases and J gave up 6 bases; unmatched junction bases: 10. Sequencing input: blood, either unsorted or a sorted T cell fraction (not recorded which). This chain joins TRBV7-3 and TRBJ2-7; 7 nucleotides match TRBD1. This receptor was identified in a female donor with ankylosing spondylitis or in good health (not recorded which). In nucleotides, the CDR3 is TGTGCCAGCAGCCCCCGGACAGGCTTGGGCGAGCAGTACTTC. This translates into CASSPRTGLGEQYF. The full variable domain, with the rest looked up from reference TRBV7-3 and TRBJ2-7, is GAGVSQTPSNKVTEKGKYVELRCDPISGHTALYWYRQSLGQGPEFLIYFQGTGAADDSGLPNDRFFAVRPEGSVSTLKIQRTERGDSAVYLCASSPRTGLGEQYFGPGTRLTVT.